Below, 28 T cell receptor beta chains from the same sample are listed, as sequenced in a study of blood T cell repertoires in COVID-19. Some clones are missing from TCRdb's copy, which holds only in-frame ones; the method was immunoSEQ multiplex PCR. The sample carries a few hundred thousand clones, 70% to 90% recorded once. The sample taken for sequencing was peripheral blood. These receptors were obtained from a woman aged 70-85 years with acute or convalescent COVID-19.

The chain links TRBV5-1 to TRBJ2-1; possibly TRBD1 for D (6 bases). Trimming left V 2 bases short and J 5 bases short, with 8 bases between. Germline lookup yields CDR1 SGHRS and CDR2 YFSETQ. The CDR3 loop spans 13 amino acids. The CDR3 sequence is CASSLGQHNEQFF. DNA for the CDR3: TGCGCCAGCAGCTTAGGACAGCACAATGAGCAGTTCTTC.

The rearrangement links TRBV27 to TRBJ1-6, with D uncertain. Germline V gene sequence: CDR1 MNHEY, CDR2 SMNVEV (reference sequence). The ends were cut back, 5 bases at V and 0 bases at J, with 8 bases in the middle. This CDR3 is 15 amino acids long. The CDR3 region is CASSPRSSYNSPLHF. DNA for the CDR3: TGTGCCAGCAGTCCCCGGAGCTCCTATAATTCACCCCTCCACTTT.

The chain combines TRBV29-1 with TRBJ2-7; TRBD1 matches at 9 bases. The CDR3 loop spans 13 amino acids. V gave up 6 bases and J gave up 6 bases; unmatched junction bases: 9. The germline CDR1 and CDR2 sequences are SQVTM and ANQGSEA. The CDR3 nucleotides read TGCAGCGTCCTCCGGGACAGGGTGGGCGAGCAGTACTTC. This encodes CSVLRDRVGEQYF.

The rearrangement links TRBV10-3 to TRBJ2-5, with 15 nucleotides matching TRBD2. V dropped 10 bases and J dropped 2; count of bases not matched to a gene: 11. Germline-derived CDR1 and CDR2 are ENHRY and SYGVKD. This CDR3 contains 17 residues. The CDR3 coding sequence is TGTGCCACCCTCCCGGGACTAGCGGGGGGCCGACAAGAGACCCAGTACTTC. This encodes CATLPGLAGGRQETQYF.

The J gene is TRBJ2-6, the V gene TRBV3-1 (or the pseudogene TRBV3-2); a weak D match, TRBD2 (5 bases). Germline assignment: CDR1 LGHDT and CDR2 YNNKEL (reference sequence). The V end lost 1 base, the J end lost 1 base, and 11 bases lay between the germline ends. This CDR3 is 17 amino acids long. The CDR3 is CASSQGFRGSGANVLTF. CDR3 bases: TGTGCCAGCAGCCAAGGTTTTCGGGGATCTGGGGCCAACGTCCTGACTTTC.

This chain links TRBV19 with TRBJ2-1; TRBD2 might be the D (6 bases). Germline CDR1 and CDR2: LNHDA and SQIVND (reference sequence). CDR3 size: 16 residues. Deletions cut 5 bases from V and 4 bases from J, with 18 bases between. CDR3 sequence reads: CASSPTSRVYYNEQFF. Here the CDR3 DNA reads TGTGCCAGTAGTCCTACTAGCAGGGTGTATTACAATGAGCAGTTCTTC.

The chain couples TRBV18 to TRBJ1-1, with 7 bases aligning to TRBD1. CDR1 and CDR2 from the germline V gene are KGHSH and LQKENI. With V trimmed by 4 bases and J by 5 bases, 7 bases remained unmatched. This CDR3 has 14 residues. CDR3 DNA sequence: TGTGCCAGCTCACTTACAGGGGTTGAAACTGAAGCTTTCTTT. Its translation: CASSLTGVETEAFF.

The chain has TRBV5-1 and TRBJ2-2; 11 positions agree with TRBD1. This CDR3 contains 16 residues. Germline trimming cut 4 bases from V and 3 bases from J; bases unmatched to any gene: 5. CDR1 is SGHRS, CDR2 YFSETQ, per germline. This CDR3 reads CASSPQGQGDTGELFF. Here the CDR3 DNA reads TGCGCCAGCAGCCCGCAGGGACAGGGGGACACCGGGGAGCTGTTTTTT.

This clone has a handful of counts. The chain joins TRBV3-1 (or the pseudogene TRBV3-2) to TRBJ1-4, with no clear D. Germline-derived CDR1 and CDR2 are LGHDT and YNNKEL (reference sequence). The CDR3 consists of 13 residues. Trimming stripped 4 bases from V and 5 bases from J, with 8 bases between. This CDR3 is CASSRVENEKLFF. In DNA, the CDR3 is TGTGCCAGCAGCCGAGTGGAGAATGAAAAACTGTTTTTT.

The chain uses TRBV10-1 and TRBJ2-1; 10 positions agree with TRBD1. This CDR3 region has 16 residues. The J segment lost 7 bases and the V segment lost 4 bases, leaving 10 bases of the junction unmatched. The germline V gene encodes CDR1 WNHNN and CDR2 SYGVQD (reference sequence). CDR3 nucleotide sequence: TGCGCCAGCAGTGCGAGGGACAGGGGTGGTATGAATGAGCAGTTCTTC. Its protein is CASSARDRGGMNEQFF.

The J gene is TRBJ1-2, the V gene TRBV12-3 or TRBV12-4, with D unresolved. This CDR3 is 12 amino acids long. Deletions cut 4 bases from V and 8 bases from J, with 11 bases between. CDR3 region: CASSSAPGGYTF. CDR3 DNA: TGTGCCAGCAGTTCCGCCCCGGGGGGCTACACCTTC.

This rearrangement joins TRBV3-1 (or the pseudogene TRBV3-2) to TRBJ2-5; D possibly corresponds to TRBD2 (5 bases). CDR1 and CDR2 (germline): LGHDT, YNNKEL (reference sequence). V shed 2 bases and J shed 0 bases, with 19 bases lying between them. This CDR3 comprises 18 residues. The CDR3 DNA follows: TGTGCCAGCAGCCAATCTAACGTGGGGTGGCGGGACCAAGAGACCCAGTACTTC. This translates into CASSQSNVGWRDQETQYF.

The DNA for the CDR3 is TGTGCCAGCAGTTGGGCTCTTACGAACCAGCCCCAGCATTTT. Protein product: CASSWALTNQPQHF. The chain combines TRBV28 with TRBJ1-5; the D is unclear. V was clipped by 4 bases and J by 7 bases, with 14 bases between them. Germline V gives CDR1 MDHEN, CDR2 SYDVKM. The CDR3 loop spans 14 amino acids.

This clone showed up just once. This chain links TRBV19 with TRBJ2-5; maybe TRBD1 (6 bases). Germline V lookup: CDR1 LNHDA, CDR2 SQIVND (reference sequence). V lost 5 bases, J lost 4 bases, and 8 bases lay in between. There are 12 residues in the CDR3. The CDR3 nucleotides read TGTGCCAGTAGTCAGGGGAGAGAGACCCAGTACTTC. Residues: CASSQGRETQYF.

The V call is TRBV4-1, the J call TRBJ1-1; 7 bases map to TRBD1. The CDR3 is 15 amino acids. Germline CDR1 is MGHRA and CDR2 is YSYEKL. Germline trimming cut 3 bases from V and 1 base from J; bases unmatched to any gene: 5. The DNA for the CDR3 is TGCGCCAGCAGCCAGTATCAGGGGGGGAACACTGAAGCTTTCTTT. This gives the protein CASSQYQGGNTEAFF.

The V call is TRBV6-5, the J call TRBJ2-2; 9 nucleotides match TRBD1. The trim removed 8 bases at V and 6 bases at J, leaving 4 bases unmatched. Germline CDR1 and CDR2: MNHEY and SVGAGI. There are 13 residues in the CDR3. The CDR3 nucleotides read TGTGCCAGCCGGACAGGGGAATCCGGGGAGCTGTTTTTT. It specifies CASRTGESGELFF.

The CDR3 protein is CASLADNSPLHF. DNA for the CDR3: TGTGCCAGCCTTGCGGATAATTCACCCCTCCACTTT. The rearrangement uses TRBV2 and TRBJ1-6, with D hard to call. The CDR3 loop spans 12 amino acids. V was cut by 8 bases and J by 5 bases, with 7 bases left in between. Germline V gene data show CDR1 as SNHLY and CDR2 as FYNNEI.

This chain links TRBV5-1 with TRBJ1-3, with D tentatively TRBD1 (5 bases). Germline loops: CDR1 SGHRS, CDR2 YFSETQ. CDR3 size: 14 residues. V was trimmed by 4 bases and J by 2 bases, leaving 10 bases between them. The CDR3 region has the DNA TGCGCCAGCAGCCCCCGGGGGGCTGGAAACACCATATATTTT. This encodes CASSPRGAGNTIYF.

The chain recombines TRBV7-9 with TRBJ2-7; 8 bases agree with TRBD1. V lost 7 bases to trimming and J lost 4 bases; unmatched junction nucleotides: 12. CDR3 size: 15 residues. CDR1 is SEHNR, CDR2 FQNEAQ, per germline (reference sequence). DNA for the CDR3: TGTGCCAGCACCCGCTCAGGGGGCAAAGGGTACGAGCAGTACTTC. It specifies CASTRSGGKGYEQYF. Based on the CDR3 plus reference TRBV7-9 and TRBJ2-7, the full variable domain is DTGVSQNPRHKITKRGQNVTFRCDPISEHNRLYWYRQTLGQGPEFLTYFQNEAQLEKSRLLSDRFSAERPKGSFSTLEIQRTEQGDSAMYLCASTRSGGKGYEQYFGPGTRLTVT.

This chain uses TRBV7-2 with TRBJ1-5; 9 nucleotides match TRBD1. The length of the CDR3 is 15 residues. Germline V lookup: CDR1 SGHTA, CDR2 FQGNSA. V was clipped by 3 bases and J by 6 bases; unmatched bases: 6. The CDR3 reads CASSLNRGPGQPQHF. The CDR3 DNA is TGTGCCAGCAGCTTGAACAGGGGGCCTGGTCAGCCCCAGCATTTT.

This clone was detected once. CDR3 sequence: CASSSKPGQITGELFF. CDR3 DNA sequence: TGTGCCAGCAGCTCGAAACCGGGACAAATAACCGGGGAGCTGTTTTTT. The chain joins TRBV7-3 to TRBJ2-2; weak D call: TRBD1 (6 bases). This CDR3 has 16 amino acids. The germline V gene encodes CDR1 SGHTA and CDR2 FQGTGA. Trimming left V 4 bases short and J 5 bases short, with 17 bases between. The full variable domain, completed using reference TRBV7-3 and TRBJ2-2, is GAGVSQTPSNKVTEKGKYVELRCDPISGHTALYWYRQSLGQGPEFLIYFQGTGAADDSGLPNDRFFAVRPEGSVSTLKIQRTERGDSAVYLCASSSKPGQITGELFFGEGSRLTVL.

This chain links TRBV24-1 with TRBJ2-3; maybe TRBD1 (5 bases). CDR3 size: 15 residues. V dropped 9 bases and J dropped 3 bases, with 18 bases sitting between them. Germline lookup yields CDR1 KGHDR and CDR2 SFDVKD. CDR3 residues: CATSQPRARTDTQYF. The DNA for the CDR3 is TGTGCCACCTCCCAGCCCAGGGCCCGGACAGATACGCAGTATTTT.

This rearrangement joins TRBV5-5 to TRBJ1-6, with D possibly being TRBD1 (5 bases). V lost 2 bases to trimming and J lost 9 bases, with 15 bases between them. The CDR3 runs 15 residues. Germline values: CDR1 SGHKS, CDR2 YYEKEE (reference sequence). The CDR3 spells CASSFIRVDTSPLHF. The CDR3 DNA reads TGTGCCAGCAGCTTTATAAGGGTGGACACTTCACCCCTCCACTTT.

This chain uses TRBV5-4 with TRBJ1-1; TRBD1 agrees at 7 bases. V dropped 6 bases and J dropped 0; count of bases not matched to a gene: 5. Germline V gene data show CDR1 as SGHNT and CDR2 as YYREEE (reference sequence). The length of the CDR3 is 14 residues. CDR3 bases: TGTGCCAGCAACTGGGACAGCATGAACACTGAAGCTTTCTTT. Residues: CASNWDSMNTEAFF. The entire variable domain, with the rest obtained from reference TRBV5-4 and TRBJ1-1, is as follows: ETGVTQSPTHLIKTRGQQVTLRCSSQSGHNTVSWYQQALGQGPQFIFQYYREEENGRGNFPPRFSGLQFPNYSSELNVNALELDDSALYLCASNWDSMNTEAFFGQGTRLTVV.

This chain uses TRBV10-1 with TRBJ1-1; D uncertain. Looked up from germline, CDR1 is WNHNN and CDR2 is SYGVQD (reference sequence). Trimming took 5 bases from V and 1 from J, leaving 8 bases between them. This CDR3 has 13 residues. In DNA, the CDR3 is TGCGCCAGCAGTACGAAGAGGAACACTGAAGCTTTCTTT. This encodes CASSTKRNTEAFF.

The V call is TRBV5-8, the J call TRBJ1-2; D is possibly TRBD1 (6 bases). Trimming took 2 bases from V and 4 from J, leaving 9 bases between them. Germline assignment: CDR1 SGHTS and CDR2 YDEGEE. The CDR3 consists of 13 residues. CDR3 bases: TGTGCCAGCAGCTTAAGGGGGATCTATGGCTACACCTTC. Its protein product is CASSLRGIYGYTF.

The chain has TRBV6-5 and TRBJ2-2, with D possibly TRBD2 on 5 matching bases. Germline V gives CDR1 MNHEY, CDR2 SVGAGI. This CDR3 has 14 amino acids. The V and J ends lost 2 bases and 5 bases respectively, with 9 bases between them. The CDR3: CASSYEGVTGELFF. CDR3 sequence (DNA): TGTGCCAGCAGTTACGAGGGAGTAACCGGGGAGCTGTTTTTT.

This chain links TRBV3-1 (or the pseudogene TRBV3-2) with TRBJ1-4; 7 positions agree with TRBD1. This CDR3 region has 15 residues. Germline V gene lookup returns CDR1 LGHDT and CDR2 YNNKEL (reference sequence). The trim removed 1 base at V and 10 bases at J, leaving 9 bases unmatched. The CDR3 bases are TGTGCCAGCAGCCAAGGTGGAGGGGGCGCGGGAAAACTGTTTTTT. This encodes CASSQGGGGAGKLFF.